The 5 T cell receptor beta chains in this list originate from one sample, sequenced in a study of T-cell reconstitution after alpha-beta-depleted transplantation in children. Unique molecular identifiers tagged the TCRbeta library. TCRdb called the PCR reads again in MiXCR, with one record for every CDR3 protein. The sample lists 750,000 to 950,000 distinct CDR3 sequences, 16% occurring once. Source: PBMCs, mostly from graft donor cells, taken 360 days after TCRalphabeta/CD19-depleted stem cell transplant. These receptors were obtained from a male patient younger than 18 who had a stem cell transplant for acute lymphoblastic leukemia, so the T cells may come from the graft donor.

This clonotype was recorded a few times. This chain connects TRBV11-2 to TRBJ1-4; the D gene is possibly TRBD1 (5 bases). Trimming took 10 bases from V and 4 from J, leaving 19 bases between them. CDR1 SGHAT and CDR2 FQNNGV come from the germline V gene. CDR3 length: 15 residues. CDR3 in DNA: TGTGCCACCTCGGGGACTCTGGTTCTTAATGAAAAACTGTTTTTT. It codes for CATSGTLVLNEKLFF.

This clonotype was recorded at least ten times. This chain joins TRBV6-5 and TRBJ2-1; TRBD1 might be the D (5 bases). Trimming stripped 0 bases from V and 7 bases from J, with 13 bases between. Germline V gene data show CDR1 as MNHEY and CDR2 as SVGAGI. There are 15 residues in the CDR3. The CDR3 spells CASSYSGQVLNEQFF. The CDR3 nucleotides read TGTGCCAGCAGTTACTCGGGGCAGGTTCTTAATGAGCAGTTCTTC.

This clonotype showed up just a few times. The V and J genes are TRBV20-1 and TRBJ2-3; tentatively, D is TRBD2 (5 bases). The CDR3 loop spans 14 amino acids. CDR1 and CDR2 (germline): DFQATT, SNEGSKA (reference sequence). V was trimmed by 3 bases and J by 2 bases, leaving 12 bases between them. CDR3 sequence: CSARDGVPTDTQYF. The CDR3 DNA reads TGCAGTGCTAGGGACGGGGTCCCCACAGATACGCAGTATTTT.

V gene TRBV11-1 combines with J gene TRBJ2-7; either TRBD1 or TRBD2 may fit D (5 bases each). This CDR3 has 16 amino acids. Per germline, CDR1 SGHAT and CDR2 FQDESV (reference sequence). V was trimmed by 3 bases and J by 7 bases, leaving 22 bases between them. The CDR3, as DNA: TGTGCCAGCAGCTTTGGGACCCGGGACGGGTTTGAGGAGCAGTACTTC. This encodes CASSFGTRDGFEEQYF.

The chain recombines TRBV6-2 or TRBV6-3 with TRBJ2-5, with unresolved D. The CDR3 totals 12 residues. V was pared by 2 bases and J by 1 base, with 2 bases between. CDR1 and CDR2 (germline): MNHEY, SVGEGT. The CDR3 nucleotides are TGTGCCAGCAGTTACGTCCAAGAGACCCAGTACTTC. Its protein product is CASSYVQETQYF.